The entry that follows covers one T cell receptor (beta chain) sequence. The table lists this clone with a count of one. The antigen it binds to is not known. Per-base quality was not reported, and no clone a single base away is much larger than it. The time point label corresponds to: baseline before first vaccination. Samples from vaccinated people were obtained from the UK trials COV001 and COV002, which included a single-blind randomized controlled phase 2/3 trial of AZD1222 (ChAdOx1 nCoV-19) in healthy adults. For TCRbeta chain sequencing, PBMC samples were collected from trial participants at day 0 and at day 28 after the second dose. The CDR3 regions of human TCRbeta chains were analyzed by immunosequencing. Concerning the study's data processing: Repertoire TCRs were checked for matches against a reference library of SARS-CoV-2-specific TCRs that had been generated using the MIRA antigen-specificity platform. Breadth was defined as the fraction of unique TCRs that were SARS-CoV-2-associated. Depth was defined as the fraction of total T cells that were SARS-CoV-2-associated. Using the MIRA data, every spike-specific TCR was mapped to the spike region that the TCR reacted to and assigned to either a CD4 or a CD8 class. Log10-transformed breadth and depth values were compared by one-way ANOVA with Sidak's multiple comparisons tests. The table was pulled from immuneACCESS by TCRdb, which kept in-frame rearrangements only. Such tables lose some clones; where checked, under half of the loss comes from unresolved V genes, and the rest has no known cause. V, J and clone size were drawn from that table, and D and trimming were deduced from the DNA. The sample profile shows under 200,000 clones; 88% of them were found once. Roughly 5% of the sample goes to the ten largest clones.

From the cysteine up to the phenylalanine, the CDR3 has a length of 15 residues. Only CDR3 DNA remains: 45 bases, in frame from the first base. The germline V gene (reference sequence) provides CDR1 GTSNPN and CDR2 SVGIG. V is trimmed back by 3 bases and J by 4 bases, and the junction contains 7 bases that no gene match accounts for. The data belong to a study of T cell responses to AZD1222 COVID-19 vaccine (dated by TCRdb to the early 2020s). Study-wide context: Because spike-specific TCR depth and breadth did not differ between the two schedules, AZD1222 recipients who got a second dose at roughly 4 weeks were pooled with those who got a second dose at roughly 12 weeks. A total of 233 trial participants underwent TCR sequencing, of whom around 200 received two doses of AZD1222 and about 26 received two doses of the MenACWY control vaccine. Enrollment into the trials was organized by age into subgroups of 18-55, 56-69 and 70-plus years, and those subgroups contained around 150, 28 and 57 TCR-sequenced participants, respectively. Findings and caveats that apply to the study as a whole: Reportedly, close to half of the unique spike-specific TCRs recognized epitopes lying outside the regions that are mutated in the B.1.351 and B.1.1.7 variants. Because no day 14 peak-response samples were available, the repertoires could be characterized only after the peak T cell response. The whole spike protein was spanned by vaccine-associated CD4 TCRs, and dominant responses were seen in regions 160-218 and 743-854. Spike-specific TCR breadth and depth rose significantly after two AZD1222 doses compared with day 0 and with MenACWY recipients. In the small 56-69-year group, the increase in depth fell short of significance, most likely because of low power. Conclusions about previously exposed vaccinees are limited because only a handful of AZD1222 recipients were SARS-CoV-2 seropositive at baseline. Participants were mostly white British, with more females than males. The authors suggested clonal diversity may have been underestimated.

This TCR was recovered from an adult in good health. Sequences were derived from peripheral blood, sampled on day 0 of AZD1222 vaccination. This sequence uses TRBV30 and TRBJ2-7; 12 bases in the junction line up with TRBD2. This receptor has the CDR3 CAWRLAGGANYEQYF. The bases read TGTGCCTGGAGGCTAGCGGGGGGGGCGAATTACGAGCAGTACTTC.